Here is one T cell receptor beta chain with its context. The antigen remains undetermined. This record belongs to a study of OX40 agonist ivuxolimab in advanced cancers. Study in general: A mean age of approximately 64 years, range about 20 to 85, was recorded, and 82.7% were male. Three patients responded partially, comprising one with hepatocellular carcinoma and two with cutaneous melanoma. Whole-study results and caveats: There was clonal expansion of CD4+ and CD8+ blood T cells by week 6 at 0.1 to 3.0 mg/kg.

Only in-frame clones appear in the TCRdb table, and some are missing; sequencing was by immunoSEQ multiplex PCR. Of 70,000 or so clones in the sample, roughly nine tenths were seen once. The clonotype comes from an adult with an advanced solid tumor such as melanoma, head and neck, liver or kidney cancer. The sequencing used CD4+ or CD8+ T cells sorted from blood, collected in a trial of the OX40 agonist ivuxolimab.

DNA for the CDR3: TGTGCCAGCAGCGCGGGGGTGGACAATCCTACCTACGAGCAGTACTTC. It encodes CASSAGVDNPTYEQYF. The V call is TRBV9, the J call TRBJ2-7; D perhaps matches TRBD2 (6 bases). Trimming took off 3 bases at V and 2 bases at J, with 18 bases between the two ends. Germline V gene sequence: CDR1 SGDLS, CDR2 YYNGEE. The length of the CDR3 is 16 residues.